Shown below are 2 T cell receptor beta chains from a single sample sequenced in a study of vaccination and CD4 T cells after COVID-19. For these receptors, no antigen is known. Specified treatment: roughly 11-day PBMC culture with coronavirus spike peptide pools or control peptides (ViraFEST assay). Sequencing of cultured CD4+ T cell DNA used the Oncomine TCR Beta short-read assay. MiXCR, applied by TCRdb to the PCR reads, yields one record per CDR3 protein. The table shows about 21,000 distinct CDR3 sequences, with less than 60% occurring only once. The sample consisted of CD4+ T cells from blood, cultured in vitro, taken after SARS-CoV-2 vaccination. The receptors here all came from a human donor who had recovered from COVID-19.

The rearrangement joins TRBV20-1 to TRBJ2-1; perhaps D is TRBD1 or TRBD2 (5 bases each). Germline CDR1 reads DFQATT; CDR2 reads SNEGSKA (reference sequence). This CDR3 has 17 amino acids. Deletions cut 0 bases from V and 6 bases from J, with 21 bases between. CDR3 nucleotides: TGCAGTGCTAGAGATCTGGGCGGTCAGGTGAGGGGCAATGAGCAGTTCTTC. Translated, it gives CSARDLGGQVRGNEQFF.

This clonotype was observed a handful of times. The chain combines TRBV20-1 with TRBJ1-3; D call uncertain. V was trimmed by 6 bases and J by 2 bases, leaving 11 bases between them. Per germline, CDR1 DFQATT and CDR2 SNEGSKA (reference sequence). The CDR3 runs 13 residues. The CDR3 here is CSATGSTGNTIYF. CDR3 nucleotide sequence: TGCAGTGCAACCGGGAGCACTGGAAACACCATATATTTT.